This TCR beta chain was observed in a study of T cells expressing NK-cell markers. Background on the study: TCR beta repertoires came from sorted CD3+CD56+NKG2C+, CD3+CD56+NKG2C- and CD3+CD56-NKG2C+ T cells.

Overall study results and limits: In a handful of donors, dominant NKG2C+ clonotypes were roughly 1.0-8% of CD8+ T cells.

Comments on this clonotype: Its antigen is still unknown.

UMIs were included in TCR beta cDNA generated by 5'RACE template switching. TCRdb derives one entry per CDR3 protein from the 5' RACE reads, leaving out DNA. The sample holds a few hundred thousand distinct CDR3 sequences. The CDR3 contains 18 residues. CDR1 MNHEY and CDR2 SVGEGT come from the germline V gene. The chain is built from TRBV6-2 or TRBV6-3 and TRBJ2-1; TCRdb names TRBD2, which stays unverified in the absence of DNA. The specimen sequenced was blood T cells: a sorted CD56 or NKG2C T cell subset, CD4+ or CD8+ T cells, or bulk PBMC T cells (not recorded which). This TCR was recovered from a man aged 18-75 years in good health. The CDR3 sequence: CASRRLAGGLRAYNEQFF.